These T cell receptor beta chains were read from a single sample in a study of response to subunit inactivated influenza vaccine. TCRdb reanalysed the RT-PCR reads using MiXCR and keeps one entry per CDR3 protein. The repertoire holds about 300,000 distinct CDR3 sequences, with around a fifth as singletons. Sequencing used PBMCs from blood, obtained 21 months after vaccination. The source of these receptors is a man aged 50 to 69 who received an inactivated influenza vaccine. CDR3s include the opening cysteine and the closing phenylalanine or tryptophan. Each record gives: J gene, V gene, CDR3 length, clone size, D gene, CDR3 protein, CDR3 DNA. D genes are given only for firm matches. Expanded clones are given a class, and other clones once, few, many or no size at all.

j_gene: TRBJ1-4
v_gene: TRBV10-3
len: 18
abundance: few
d_gene: -
CDR3aa: CAISAGSLGFATNEKLFF
CDR3nt: TGTGCCATCAGTGCGGGTTCTTTAGGGTTCGCAACTAATGAAAAACTGTTTTTT

j_gene: TRBJ2-3
v_gene: TRBV7-9
len: 14
abundance: many
d_gene: TRBD2
CDR3aa: CASSPLAGVDTQYF
CDR3nt: TGTGCCAGCAGCCCGCTAGCGGGGGTCGATACGCAGTATTTT

j_gene: TRBJ1-5
v_gene: TRBV21-1
len: 14
abundance: -
d_gene: -
CDR3aa: CASSKSTGYQPQHF
CDR3nt: TGTGCCAGCAGCAAATCGACAGGGTACCAGCCCCAGCATTTT

j_gene: TRBJ2-1
v_gene: TRBV24-1
len: 16
abundance: -
d_gene: TRBD2
CDR3aa: CATSGAGTKMYNEQFF
CDR3nt: TGTGCCACCAGTGGAGCCGGGACTAAAATGTACAATGAGCAGTTCTTC

j_gene: TRBJ2-3
v_gene: TRBV7-9
len: 14
abundance: few
d_gene: TRBD2
CDR3aa: CASSPRLAGATQYF
CDR3nt: TGTGCCAGCAGCCCAAGACTAGCGGGGGCTACGCAGTATTTT

j_gene: TRBJ1-6
v_gene: TRBV18
len: 16
abundance: -
d_gene: TRBD1
CDR3aa: CASSPVGGGRDSPLHF
CDR3nt: TGTGCCAGCTCACCAGTCGGAGGGGGCAGAGATTCACCCCTCCACTTT

j_gene: TRBJ1-3
v_gene: TRBV5-1
len: 14
abundance: many
d_gene: -
CDR3aa: CASRDGGSGNTIYF
CDR3nt: TGCGCCAGCAGGGATGGAGGCTCTGGAAACACCATATATTTT

j_gene: TRBJ1-2
v_gene: TRBV4-3
len: 17
abundance: many
d_gene: -
CDR3aa: CASSQDVSFGPNYGYTF
CDR3nt: TGCGCCAGCAGCCAAGACGTATCGTTTGGGCCTAACTATGGCTACACCTTC

j_gene: TRBJ2-7
v_gene: TRBV3-1
len: 16
abundance: few
d_gene: -
CDR3aa: CASSGAGGQGTYEQYF
CDR3nt: TGTGCCAGCAGCGGAGCGGGGGGACAGGGGACCTACGAGCAGTACTTC

j_gene: TRBJ1-6
v_gene: TRBV3-1
len: 22
abundance: few
d_gene: TRBD1
CDR3aa: CASSQSIFSGTELGLYNSPLHF
CDR3nt: TGTGCCAGCAGCCAAAGCATCTTCTCCGGGACAGAACTAGGGCTGTATAATTCACCCCTCCACTTT

j_gene: TRBJ1-1
v_gene: TRBV25-1
len: 13
abundance: few
d_gene: -
CDR3aa: CASSLGGIAEAFF
CDR3nt: TGTGCCAGCAGTTTAGGGGGGATCGCTGAAGCTTTCTTT

j_gene: TRBJ2-7
v_gene: TRBV12-3/TRBV12-4
len: 14
abundance: -
d_gene: TRBD1
CDR3aa: CASSFGTGDYEQYF
CDR3nt: TGTGCCAGCAGTTTCGGGACAGGGGACTACGAGCAGTACTTC

j_gene: TRBJ1-5
v_gene: TRBV19
len: 16
abundance: many
d_gene: -
CDR3aa: CASSIGGWIQEQPQHF
CDR3nt: TGTGCCAGTAGTATAGGCGGTTGGATTCAAGAACAGCCCCAGCATTTT

j_gene: TRBJ2-1
v_gene: TRBV5-1
len: 16
abundance: -
d_gene: -
CDR3aa: CASSLGLALSLDEQFF
CDR3nt: TGCGCCAGCAGCTTGGGGCTAGCGCTAAGTCTCGATGAGCAGTTCTTC

j_gene: TRBJ1-5
v_gene: TRBV20-1
len: 14
abundance: few
d_gene: -
CDR3aa: CSASNLYSNQPQHF
CDR3nt: TGCAGTGCTAGTAACCTGTATAGCAATCAGCCCCAGCATTTT

j_gene: TRBJ2-1
v_gene: TRBV15
len: 16
abundance: -
d_gene: -
CDR3aa: CATSRDLASFYNEQFF
CDR3nt: TGTGCCACCAGCAGAGATCTGGCTAGCTTCTACAATGAGCAGTTCTTC

j_gene: TRBJ2-5
v_gene: TRBV10-3
len: 14
abundance: -
d_gene: TRBD2
CDR3aa: CAIGTSGIQETQYF
CDR3nt: TGTGCCATCGGGACTAGCGGAATACAAGAGACCCAGTACTTC

j_gene: TRBJ1-1
v_gene: TRBV6-2/TRBV6-3
len: 17
abundance: few
d_gene: -
CDR3aa: CASSYLSGEMGNTEAFF
CDR3nt: TGTGCCAGCAGTTACCTGTCCGGAGAAATGGGGAACACTGAAGCTTTCTTT

j_gene: TRBJ1-2
v_gene: TRBV11-2
len: 15
abundance: few
d_gene: -
CDR3aa: CASSFNRDGVWGYTF
CDR3nt: TGTGCCAGCAGCTTCAACAGGGATGGTGTGTGGGGCTACACCTTC

j_gene: TRBJ2-7
v_gene: TRBV2
len: 15
abundance: few
d_gene: -
CDR3aa: CASSGPAVSSYEQYF
CDR3nt: TGTGCCAGCAGTGGTCCAGCGGTTAGCTCCTACGAGCAGTACTTC

j_gene: TRBJ2-7
v_gene: TRBV5-5
len: 16
abundance: -
d_gene: TRBD1
CDR3aa: CASSPRGGTGSDEQYF
CDR3nt: TGTGCCAGCAGCCCACGTGGCGGGACAGGGAGCGACGAGCAGTACTTC

j_gene: TRBJ2-5
v_gene: TRBV2
len: 14
abundance: few
d_gene: TRBD2
CDR3aa: CASRPGTSAQTQYF
CDR3nt: TGTGCCAGCAGGCCCGGGACTAGCGCCCAGACCCAGTACTTC

j_gene: TRBJ1-6
v_gene: TRBV7-2
len: 13
abundance: -
d_gene: -
CDR3aa: CASSSGGFSPLHF
CDR3nt: TGTGCCAGCAGCTCGGGGGGGTTTTCACCCCTCCACTTT

j_gene: TRBJ2-7
v_gene: TRBV29-1
len: 13
abundance: -
d_gene: TRBD1
CDR3aa: CSVRKTGRYEQYF
CDR3nt: TGCAGCGTCCGCAAGACAGGGCGCTACGAGCAGTACTTC

j_gene: TRBJ2-5
v_gene: TRBV4-2
len: 15
abundance: -
d_gene: -
CDR3aa: CASSQAPTGVDTQYF
CDR3nt: TGTGCCAGCAGCCAAGCGCCAACCGGGGTGGATACCCAGTACTTC

j_gene: TRBJ2-1
v_gene: TRBV28
len: 15
abundance: -
d_gene: TRBD1
CDR3aa: CASYTADRVYNEQFF
CDR3nt: TGTGCCAGCTATACGGCGGACAGGGTATACAATGAGCAGTTCTTC

j_gene: TRBJ1-1
v_gene: TRBV5-1
len: 15
abundance: many
d_gene: TRBD1
CDR3aa: CASSFTGTGRTEAFF
CDR3nt: TGCGCCAGCAGCTTCACCGGGACAGGGAGGACTGAAGCTTTCTTT

j_gene: TRBJ2-3
v_gene: TRBV14
len: 13
abundance: -
d_gene: -
CDR3aa: CASSHFGTDTQYF
CDR3nt: TGTGCCAGCAGCCATTTCGGCACAGATACGCAGTATTTT

j_gene: TRBJ2-5
v_gene: TRBV7-9
len: 15
abundance: few
d_gene: -
CDR3aa: CASSSGGLFQETQYF
CDR3nt: TGTGCCAGCAGCTCAGGGGGGCTTTTCCAAGAGACCCAGTACTTC

j_gene: TRBJ2-7
v_gene: TRBV5-1
len: 16
abundance: few
d_gene: -
CDR3aa: CASSRRASAKNYEQYF
CDR3nt: TGCGCCAGCAGCCGCCGGGCGTCAGCAAAGAATTACGAGCAGTACTTC

j_gene: TRBJ2-7
v_gene: TRBV12-3/TRBV12-4
len: 14
abundance: -
d_gene: TRBD1
CDR3aa: CASSLRDRGHEQYF
CDR3nt: TGTGCCAGCAGTTTAAGGGACAGGGGTCACGAGCAGTACTTC

j_gene: TRBJ2-3
v_gene: TRBV4-3
len: 17
abundance: few
d_gene: -
CDR3aa: CASSQGGASFSTDTQYF
CDR3nt: TGCGCCAGCAGCCAAGGGGGGGCTTCATTTAGCACAGATACGCAGTATTTT

j_gene: TRBJ2-5
v_gene: TRBV20-1
len: 12
abundance: -
d_gene: -
CDR3aa: CSARTVQETQYF
CDR3nt: TGCAGTGCTCGGACAGTCCAAGAGACCCAGTACTTC

j_gene: TRBJ1-3
v_gene: TRBV10-3
len: 16
abundance: few
d_gene: -
CDR3aa: CAISQNREDSGNTIYF
CDR3nt: TGTGCCATCAGTCAGAACAGGGAGGACTCTGGAAACACCATATATTTT

j_gene: TRBJ2-7
v_gene: TRBV28
len: 14
abundance: -
d_gene: -
CDR3aa: CASSLGARTYEQYF
CDR3nt: TGTGCCAGCAGTTTAGGTGCTAGGACCTACGAGCAGTACTTC

j_gene: TRBJ2-5
v_gene: TRBV2
len: 14
abundance: few
d_gene: -
CDR3aa: CASRFPGIQETQYF
CDR3nt: TGTGCCAGCAGATTCCCGGGCATCCAAGAGACCCAGTACTTC

j_gene: TRBJ1-4
v_gene: TRBV3-1
len: 14
abundance: -
d_gene: -
CDR3aa: CASRQGRVREKLFF
CDR3nt: TGTGCCAGCAGGCAAGGGAGGGTCAGGGAAAAACTGTTTTTT

j_gene: TRBJ2-5
v_gene: TRBV18
len: 14
abundance: few
d_gene: TRBD2
CDR3aa: CASSPTSGSRNQYF
CDR3nt: TGTGCCAGCTCCCCCACTAGCGGGTCTCGGAACCAGTACTTC

j_gene: TRBJ2-3
v_gene: TRBV4-3
len: 13
abundance: many
d_gene: -
CDR3aa: CASSPQRTDTQYF
CDR3nt: TGCGCCAGCAGCCCCCAACGCACAGATACGCAGTATTTT

j_gene: TRBJ2-5
v_gene: TRBV7-2
len: 16
abundance: -
d_gene: -
CDR3aa: CASSLDRRERRETQYF
CDR3nt: TGTGCCAGCAGCTTAGATAGACGGGAGAGGAGGGAGACCCAGTACTTC

j_gene: TRBJ2-1
v_gene: TRBV14
len: 16
abundance: medium-sized
d_gene: -
CDR3aa: CASSYFEGPPRNEQFF
CDR3nt: TGTGCCAGCAGCTACTTCGAAGGTCCTCCTCGGAATGAGCAGTTCTTC

j_gene: TRBJ2-7
v_gene: TRBV6-1
len: 15
abundance: few
d_gene: TRBD1
CDR3aa: CASRRDRGSPNEQYF
CDR3nt: TGTGCCAGCAGACGGGACAGGGGATCGCCTAACGAGCAGTACTTC

j_gene: TRBJ2-1
v_gene: TRBV5-1
len: 12
abundance: few
d_gene: TRBD2
CDR3aa: CASSAGLAEQFF
CDR3nt: TGCGCCAGCAGCGCGGGACTAGCGGAGCAGTTCTTC

j_gene: TRBJ1-5
v_gene: TRBV13
len: 16
abundance: -
d_gene: -
CDR3aa: CASSLRSDGRNQPQHF
CDR3nt: TGTGCCAGCAGCTTACGTTCCGACGGCAGGAATCAGCCCCAGCATTTT

j_gene: TRBJ2-3
v_gene: TRBV29-1
len: 14
abundance: many
d_gene: TRBD2
CDR3aa: CSVAVAGVQDTQYF
CDR3nt: TGCAGCGTTGCGGTAGCGGGAGTACAAGATACGCAGTATTTT

j_gene: TRBJ1-1
v_gene: TRBV5-5
len: 15
abundance: few
d_gene: TRBD1
CDR3aa: CASRATGQVNTEAFF
CDR3nt: TGTGCCAGCAGGGCGACCGGACAGGTGAACACTGAAGCTTTCTTT

j_gene: TRBJ1-5
v_gene: TRBV7-8
len: 16
abundance: few
d_gene: -
CDR3aa: CASSFDPGHYNQPQHF
CDR3nt: TGTGCCAGCAGCTTCGACCCGGGACACTACAATCAGCCCCAGCATTTT

j_gene: TRBJ2-5
v_gene: TRBV5-1
len: 14
abundance: -
d_gene: -
CDR3aa: CASSLWGDGETQYF
CDR3nt: TGCGCCAGCAGCTTGTGGGGCGATGGGGAGACCCAGTACTTC

j_gene: TRBJ2-7
v_gene: TRBV28
len: 11
abundance: few
d_gene: -
CDR3aa: CASQGSYEQYF
CDR3nt: TGTGCCTCACAGGGTTCCTACGAGCAGTACTTC

j_gene: TRBJ1-6
v_gene: TRBV27
len: 18
abundance: few
d_gene: -
CDR3aa: CASSFFPPRSSYNSPLHF
CDR3nt: TGTGCCAGCAGTTTCTTCCCCCCCAGGAGCTCCTATAATTCACCCCTCCACTTT

j_gene: TRBJ2-5
v_gene: TRBV7-2
len: 15
abundance: -
d_gene: TRBD2
CDR3aa: CASSKSGLRRGAQYF
CDR3nt: TGTGCCAGCAGCAAATCGGGTCTTCGGCGGGGGGCCCAGTACTTC

j_gene: TRBJ2-2
v_gene: TRBV7-8
len: 18
abundance: -
d_gene: TRBD2
CDR3aa: CASSYRGLAGVGTGELFF
CDR3nt: TGTGCCAGCAGCTATCGTGGACTAGCGGGAGTTGGCACCGGGGAGCTGTTTTTT

j_gene: TRBJ1-3
v_gene: TRBV7-2
len: 15
abundance: few
d_gene: -
CDR3aa: CASSLVSGAGNTIYF
CDR3nt: TGTGCCAGCAGCTTAGTGTCGGGTGCTGGAAACACCATATATTTT

j_gene: TRBJ2-3
v_gene: TRBV20-1
len: 16
abundance: few
d_gene: -
CDR3aa: CSALPPWGVSTDTQYF
CDR3nt: TGCAGTGCTCTCCCTCCATGGGGGGTTAGCACAGATACGCAGTATTTT